The 18 T cell receptor beta chains presented below share a single source sample, sequenced in a study of CD4 T cells in relation to SARS-CoV-2 and coronaviruses. Unexposed donor CD4+ T cells date from 2011-2018, before the COVID-19 pandemic. Isolation of CD4+ T cells took place after approximately eleven days in culture. No antigen has been identified for these receptors. Profiled with immunoSEQ multiplex PCR; TCRdb holds only in-frame clones, not every one. The sample lists over 15,000 clones, 82% seen once, with 31% in the top ten. Material: CD4+ T cells from PBMCs, cultured in vitro. The receptors come from a human donor in good health.

The chain combines TRBV6-5 with TRBJ1-2; D is perhaps TRBD1 (6 bases). The CDR3 runs 14 residues. V was trimmed by 5 bases and J by 2 bases, leaving 12 bases between them. CDR1 and CDR2 from the germline V gene are MNHEY and SVGAGI. In DNA form, the CDR3 reads TGTGCCAGCAGTCCCGGGGGGGCGAACTATGGCTACACCTTC. This codes for CASSPGGANYGYTF.

V is TRBV12-2 and J is TRBJ1-1; the tabulated D call, TRBD1, remains unverified against the DNA. TRBV12-2 is noted as a pseudogene. This CDR3 comprises 14 residues. In nucleotides, the CDR3 is TGTGCAAGTCGCTTGGGACATAGGGCCACTGAAGCTTTCTTT. It encodes CASRLGHRATEAFF.

The chain combines TRBV7-2 with TRBJ2-5; D possibly corresponds to TRBD1 (6 bases). This CDR3 is built from 16 residues. CDR1 is SGHTA and CDR2 is FQGNSA in the germline V gene. The V and J ends lost 4 bases and 1 base respectively, with 16 bases between them. The chain's CDR3 is CASSSQALGAQETQYF. The CDR3 nucleotides are TGTGCCAGCAGCTCACAAGCCCTGGGGGCCCAAGAGACCCAGTACTTC.

The chain recombines TRBV4-3 with TRBJ1-2; D not certain. V lost 1 base, J lost 4 bases, and 13 bases lay in between. The CDR3 is 15 amino acids. Germline assignment: CDR1 LGHNA and CDR2 YSLEER. The DNA for the CDR3 is TGCGCCAGCAGCCAAGCGCTGGGTCCTGGCTATGGCTACACCTTC. Protein: CASSQALGPGYGYTF.

There are a few counts of this clone. The J gene is TRBJ1-4, the V gene TRBV9; a weak D match, TRBD1 (5 bases). The CDR3 totals 14 residues. Trimming removed 4 bases at V and 4 bases at J, with 11 bases between. Germline-derived CDR1 and CDR2 are SGDLS and YYNGEE. The CDR3 nucleotides read TGTGCCAGCAGCCCAGGACACCTTAATGAAAAACTGTTTTTT. This translates into CASSPGHLNEKLFF.

This clone showed up just once. The chain couples TRBV7-2 to TRBJ2-5; 9 nucleotides line up with TRBD1. CDR1 and CDR2 (germline): SGHTA, FQGNSA. This CDR3 region has 15 residues. J gave up 2 bases and V 4 bases, and 5 bases lay outside the gene matches. As DNA, the CDR3 is TGTGCCAGCAGCTCATTGGGACAGGGTCAAGAGACCCAGTACTTC. Its protein is CASSSLGQGQETQYF. The variable domain in full, completed from reference TRBV7-2 and TRBJ2-5, reads GAGVSQSPSNKVTEKGKDVELRCDPISGHTALYWYRQSLGQGLEFLIYFQGNSAPDKSGLPSDRFSAERTGGSVSTLTIQRTQQEDSAVYLCASSSLGQGQETQYFGPGTRLLVL.

The gene calls are TRBV3-1 (or the pseudogene TRBV3-2) and TRBJ2-3; 11 bases agree with TRBD2. J lost 5 bases, V lost 3 bases, and 10 bases had no gene match. This CDR3 comprises 17 residues. Germline V gene data show CDR1 as LGHDT and CDR2 as YNNKEL (reference sequence). The CDR3 loop reads CASSQALAGVGGDTQYF. The CDR3 nucleotides are TGTGCCAGCAGCCAGGCACTAGCGGGAGTAGGAGGAGATACGCAGTATTTT.

This chain uses TRBV27 with TRBJ1-6; D gene uncertain. The germline CDR1 and CDR2 sequences are MNHEY and SMNVEV (reference sequence). Between the trimmed V and J ends, which lost 2 bases and 3 bases, there was a span of 8 bases. The CDR3 covers 15 residues. This chain's CDR3 is CASSLRAIYNSPLHF. The CDR3, as DNA: TGTGCCAGCAGTTTAAGAGCGATCTATAATTCACCCCTCCACTTT.

The rearrangement joins TRBV6-6 to TRBJ1-1; D not resolved. Germline CDR1 is MNHNY and CDR2 is SVGAGI (reference sequence). V dropped 0 bases and J dropped 6 bases, with 14 bases sitting between them. The length of the CDR3 is 15 residues. DNA for the CDR3: TGTGCCAGCAGTTACTCGATGTCAGGTTCATCTGAAGCTTTCTTT. Translated: CASSYSMSGSSEAFF.

This clone was seen just once. The chain employs TRBV19 and TRBJ1-2, with 8 bases aligning to TRBD1. This CDR3 spans 15 amino acids. The junction had 9 bases not matched to a gene; V was cut back by 7 bases and J by 2 bases. The germline V gene has CDR1 LNHDA and CDR2 SQIVND (reference sequence). CDR3 sequence (DNA): TGTGCCAGTACCGATCCAGGGGGCCTCAACTATGGCTACACCTTC. Translation gives CASTDPGGLNYGYTF.

The chain recombines TRBV5-4 with TRBJ2-7, with D perhaps matching TRBD1 (5 bases). The CDR3 consists of 14 residues. In germline, CDR1 is SGHNT, CDR2 YYREEE (reference sequence). V was cut by 3 bases and J by 6 bases, with 16 bases left in between. CDR3 in amino acids: CASSSRDLPTEQYF. The CDR3 DNA reads TGTGCCAGCAGCTCCAGGGATCTCCCTACCGAGCAGTACTTC.

This chain connects TRBV7-2 to TRBJ1-5; TRBD1 aligns across 10 bases. This CDR3 has 16 residues. Per the germline V gene, CDR1 is SGHTA and CDR2 is FQGNSA. V trimming: 4 bases; J trimming: 9 bases; junction bases outside the gene matches: 12. The DNA of the CDR3 is TGTGCCAGCAGCTCCCCGGGGGGACAGGGGATAAGGCCCCAGCATTTT. It codes for CASSSPGGQGIRPQHF. Full variable domain (remainder filled in from reference TRBV7-2 and TRBJ1-5): GAGVSQSPSNKVTEKGKDVELRCDPISGHTALYWYRQSLGQGLEFLIYFQGNSAPDKSGLPSDRFSAERTGGSVSTLTIQRTQQEDSAVYLCASSSPGGQGIRPQHFGDGTRLSIL.

The chain has TRBV6-5 and TRBJ2-1; the match to TRBD2 covers 8 bases. Germline V CDR1 and CDR2: MNHEY, SVGAGI. With V trimmed by 6 bases and J by 7 bases, 8 bases remained unmatched. This CDR3 region has 14 residues. CDR3 in amino acids: CASRPSGGPNEQFF. Here the CDR3 DNA reads TGTGCCAGCAGGCCCTCGGGGGGGCCGAATGAGCAGTTCTTC.

The chain is built from TRBV19 and TRBJ2-1, with 9 nucleotides matching TRBD1. CDR1 is LNHDA, CDR2 SQIVND, per germline (reference sequence). Losses at the gene ends were 5 bases for V and 5 bases for J; bases not matched to a gene: 10. This CDR3 is built from 16 residues. The CDR3 sequence: CASSRMTGGGDNEQFF. CDR3 DNA sequence: TGTGCCAGTAGTCGAATGACAGGGGGTGGAGACAATGAGCAGTTCTTC.

This clone was seen only a few times. V usage is TRBV27 and J usage is TRBJ1-3; 9 bases agree with TRBD1. Per germline, CDR1 MNHEY and CDR2 SMNVEV (reference sequence). V shed 4 bases, J shed 8 bases, and the junction held 3 bases outside the gene matches. The CDR3 extends over 13 amino acids. The chain's CDR3 is CASSSTGGHTIYF. CDR3 DNA sequence: TGTGCCAGCAGTTCTACAGGGGGCCACACCATATATTTT.

The genes are TRBV6-7 and TRBJ1-5; D is uncertain. TRBV6-7 is an ORF, with its function uncertain. The CDR3 is 12 residues long. V was shortened by 6 bases and J by 5 bases, with 8 bases between the two germline ends. The CDR3 region is CASRRLYQPQHF. The DNA of the CDR3 is TGTGCCAGCAGACGACTGTATCAGCCCCAGCATTTT.

The V gene is TRBV7-9, the J gene TRBJ1-1; 7 bases line up with TRBD1. CDR3 length equals 15 residues. Germline CDR1 is SEHNR and CDR2 is FQNEAQ (reference sequence). The J segment lost 1 base and the V segment lost 2 bases, leaving 4 bases of the junction unmatched. CDR3 sequence (DNA): TGTGCCAGCAGCTTATCGGGACAGCCGAACACTGAAGCTTTCTTT. The encoded protein is CASSLSGQPNTEAFF.

The chain is built from TRBV10-3 and TRBJ2-7; TRBD2 matches at 7 bases. The V gene's germline CDR1 is ENHRY and CDR2 SYGVKD. The V gene end was trimmed by 8 bases and the J gene end by 5 bases; junction bases not matched to a gene: 6. The CDR3 is 12 residues long. CDR3 sequence reads: CAIRLASNEQYF. The CDR3 coding sequence is TGTGCCATCCGACTAGCTAGCAACGAGCAGTACTTC.